This T cell receptor (beta chain) was identified in a study of regulatory T cells in long-lasting Graves disease. Sequencing libraries for TCR beta were prepared with iRepertoire HTBI primers and Arm-PCR of CDR3 regions. TCRdb re-derived calls from the multiplex PCR reads in MiXCR, one entry per CDR3 protein. The sample carries around 480,000 distinct CDR3 sequences, around 15% recorded once. Time point denoted: newly diagnosed GD, antithyroid drugs for less than 3 months. RNA isolated from PBMCs was used to make the TCR library. Per germline, CDR1 SGHAT and CDR2 FQNNGV. V was cut by 6 bases and J by 10 bases, with 16 bases left in between. CDR3 size: 14 residues. This clonotype was observed at least ten times. The same specimen was also included in a second study, on T cells in Graves' hyperthyroidism and ophthalmopathy.

This chain uses TRBV11-2 with TRBJ1-6; TRBD1 might be the D (5 bases). The sample consisted of peripheral blood mononuclear cells (PBMCs), taken at new diagnosis, from a patient treated with antithyroid drugs. The sequence was collected from a woman aged 35-65 years with Graves disease. CDR3 coding DNA: TGTGCCAGCAGGCCCGGGACGGGTGGGTCACCCCTCCACTTT. Translated, it gives CASRPGTGGSPLHF.